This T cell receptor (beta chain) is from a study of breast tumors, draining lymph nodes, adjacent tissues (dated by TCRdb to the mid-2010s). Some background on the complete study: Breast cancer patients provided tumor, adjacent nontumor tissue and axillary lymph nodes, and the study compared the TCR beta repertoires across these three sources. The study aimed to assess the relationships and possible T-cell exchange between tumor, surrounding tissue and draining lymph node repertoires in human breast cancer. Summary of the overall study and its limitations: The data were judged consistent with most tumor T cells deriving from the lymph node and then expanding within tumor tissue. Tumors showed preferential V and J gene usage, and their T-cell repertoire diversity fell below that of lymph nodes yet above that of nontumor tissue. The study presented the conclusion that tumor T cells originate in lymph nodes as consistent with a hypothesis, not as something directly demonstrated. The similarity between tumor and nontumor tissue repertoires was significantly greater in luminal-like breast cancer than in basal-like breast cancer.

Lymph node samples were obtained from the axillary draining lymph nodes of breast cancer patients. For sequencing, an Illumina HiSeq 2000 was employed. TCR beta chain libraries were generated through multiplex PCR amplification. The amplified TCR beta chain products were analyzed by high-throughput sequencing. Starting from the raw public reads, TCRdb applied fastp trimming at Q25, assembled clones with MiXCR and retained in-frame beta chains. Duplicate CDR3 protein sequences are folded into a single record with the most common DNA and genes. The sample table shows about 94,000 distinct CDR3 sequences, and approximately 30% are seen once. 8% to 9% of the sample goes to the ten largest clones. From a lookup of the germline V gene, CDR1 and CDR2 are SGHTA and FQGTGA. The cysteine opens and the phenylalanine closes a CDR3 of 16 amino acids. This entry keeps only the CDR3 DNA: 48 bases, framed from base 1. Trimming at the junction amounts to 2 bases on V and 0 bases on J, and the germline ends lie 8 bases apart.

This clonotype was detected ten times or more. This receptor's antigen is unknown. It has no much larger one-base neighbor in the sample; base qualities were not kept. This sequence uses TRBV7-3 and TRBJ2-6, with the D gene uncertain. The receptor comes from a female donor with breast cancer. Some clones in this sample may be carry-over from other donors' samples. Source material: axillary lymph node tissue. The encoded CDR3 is CASSLFGTSGANVLTF. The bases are TGTGCCAGCAGCTTATTTGGAACCTCTGGGGCCAACGTCCTGACTTTC.